Included here is one T cell receptor beta chain sequence, with context. This sample is part of a study of blood T cell repertoires in COVID-19. Overall study context: Material from acute and convalescent COVID-19 was sourced from the United States, Italy and Spain. From T cells, B-cell-depleted T cells, or PBMCs came the material, which was cDNA or gDNA.

CDR3 length: 15 amino acids. CDR1 and CDR2 (germline): MNHEY, SVGAGI. After removal of 6 bases from V and 6 bases from J, the junction contained 5 bases not matched to a gene. Per the original methods: Amplification from reference gene primers served as the basis for estimated nucleated cell counts. Using immunoSEQ multiplex PCR, the repertoire was profiled, and TCRdb retains in-frame clones only, with some absent. That table is the source of V, J and clone size, and D and trimming were worked out from the DNA. The sample shows 80,000 to 100,000 clones, 81% of them seen only once. The chain carries TRBV6-5 and TRBJ2-1; TRBD2 aligns across 13 bases. The specimen sequenced was peripheral blood. The sequence derives from a man aged 60 to 69 with acute or convalescent COVID-19. CDR3 nucleotide sequence: TGTGCCAGCAGCTCCGGACTAGCGGGGGTCAATGAGCAGTTCTTC. Amino acid sequence: CASSSGLAGVNEQFF.